The rows below give T cell receptor beta chains drawn from one sample of a study of T cells in Graves' hyperthyroidism and ophthalmopathy. TCRdb reprocessed the multiplex PCR reads with MiXCR, giving one entry per CDR3 protein. The data show 530,000 or so distinct CDR3 sequences, with 40% to 55% seen just once and around 7.7% held by the top ten. Sequencing used peripheral blood or thyroid tissue (not recorded which). These receptors were taken from a woman between 18 and 30 years old with Graves' hyperthyroidism. Both conserved end residues are part of each CDR3. Fields, in order: clone size, D gene, V gene, J gene, CDR3 DNA, CDR3 protein. A D gene is named only where the DNA matches it firmly. Clone size is given for some rows only: seen once, a few or many times, or a class if the clone is expanded.

size: -
D: TRBD2
V: TRBV29-1
J: TRBJ2-7
DNA: TGCAGCGTTGAACCGGGACTAGCGGGGATTGTCTACGAGCAGTACTTC
CDR3: CSVEPGLAGIVYEQYF

size: many
D: -
V: TRBV6-6
J: TRBJ1-1
DNA: TGTGCCAGCAGTTGGGAGGGCTCGAACACTGAAGCTTTCTTT
CDR3: CASSWEGSNTEAFF

size: many
D: TRBD2
V: TRBV5-1
J: TRBJ2-7
DNA: TGCGCCAGCCGTTTAGGGACTAGCGGGTACGAGCAGTACTTC
CDR3: CASRLGTSGYEQYF

size: -
D: -
V: TRBV20-1
J: TRBJ1-2
DNA: TGCAGTGCTAGAGATTCTATCTGGAGAGCTGATGGCTACACCTTC
CDR3: CSARDSIWRADGYTF

size: many
D: TRBD2
V: TRBV2
J: TRBJ2-7
DNA: TGTGCCAGCAGTGAACTGGCGGGAGTGACCCACGAGCAGTACTTC
CDR3: CASSELAGVTHEQYF

size: many
D: -
V: TRBV9
J: TRBJ2-2
DNA: TGTGCCAGCACCGATAGCACCGGGGAGCTGTTTTTT
CDR3: CASTDSTGELFF

size: -
D: TRBD1
V: TRBV2
J: TRBJ2-5
DNA: TGTGCCAGCGTTGACAGGGCAGCCCAAGAGACCCAGTACTTC
CDR3: CASVDRAAQETQYF

size: once
D: -
V: TRBV2
J: TRBJ1-1
DNA: TGTGCCAGCAGTGAGACAGAACCAAGAAGCACTGAAGCTTTCTTT
CDR3: CASSETEPRSTEAFF

size: -
D: -
V: TRBV7-2
J: TRBJ2-5
DNA: TGTGCCAGCAGCAGCAGTGGGTCCCTCACCGGGGAGACCCAGTACTTC
CDR3: CASSSSGSLTGETQYF

size: once
D: -
V: TRBV20-1
J: TRBJ2-7
DNA: TGCAGTGCTAGAGTCCTAGCCGGAGCGGGTGAGCAGTACTTC
CDR3: CSARVLAGAGEQYF

size: many
D: -
V: TRBV2
J: TRBJ2-7
DNA: TGTGCCAGCAGATACAACACCTACGAGCAGTACTTC
CDR3: CASRYNTYEQYF

size: -
D: TRBD1
V: TRBV13
J: TRBJ1-3
DNA: TGTGCCAGCAGCTCCCGGACCGGGACAGGCTCTGGAAACACCATATATTTT
CDR3: CASSSRTGTGSGNTIYF

size: -
D: TRBD1
V: TRBV29-1
J: TRBJ1-5
DNA: TGCAGCCAAGAGGGACAGGGCGGTCAGCCCCAGCATTTT
CDR3: CSQEGQGGQPQHF

size: -
D: -
V: TRBV12-3/TRBV12-4
J: TRBJ1-1
DNA: TGTGCCAGCAGCTCCCAACGGTCGGGTCTCACTGAAGCTTTCTTT
CDR3: CASSSQRSGLTEAFF

size: -
D: TRBD2
V: TRBV7-2
J: TRBJ2-7
DNA: TGTGCCAGCAGCGACACCGGGACTAGAAGTTCCGAGCAGTACTTC
CDR3: CASSDTGTRSSEQYF

size: -
D: -
V: TRBV12-3/TRBV12-4
J: TRBJ2-2
DNA: TGTGCCAGCAGTTTTTCCGCGGCGGAGCTGTTTTTT
CDR3: CASSFSAAELFF

size: many
D: -
V: TRBV12-3/TRBV12-4
J: TRBJ2-5
DNA: TGTGCCAGCAGTTTGAGCCAGGGGGGAGGCGAGACCCAGTACTTC
CDR3: CASSLSQGGGETQYF

size: -
D: -
V: TRBV20-1
J: TRBJ2-5
DNA: TGCAGTGCTAGCAGTCAGGGGCTAAGTCAGCCCCAGTACTTC
CDR3: CSASSQGLSQPQYF

size: -
D: -
V: TRBV7-6
J: TRBJ2-6
DNA: TGTGCCAGCAGCCCAGGCTCCACCAGGCCCTACTCTGGGGCCAACGTCCTGACTTTC
CDR3: CASSPGSTRPYSGANVLTF

size: -
D: -
V: TRBV29-1
J: TRBJ1-5
DNA: TGCAGCGTTGATAAGGGTGCAGACGACAATCAGCCCCAGCATTTT
CDR3: CSVDKGADDNQPQHF

size: many
D: -
V: TRBV15
J: TRBJ1-3
DNA: TGTGCCACCAGCAGAGATTTCGCGGATTATTGTTTT
CDR3: CATSRDFADYCF

size: few
D: TRBD1
V: TRBV25-1
J: TRBJ1-1
DNA: TGTGCCAGCATAGGAGCCAGGGGGCATGGGAACACTGAAGCTTTCTTT
CDR3: CASIGARGHGNTEAFF

size: -
D: -
V: TRBV20-1
J: TRBJ1-1
DNA: TGCAGTGCTGAAGAGGCTAGCGGGGCAGCTCTAAACACTGAAGCTTTCTTT
CDR3: CSAEEASGAALNTEAFF

size: many
D: -
V: TRBV20-1
J: TRBJ2-7
DNA: TGCAGTGCTAGGTTCAGGCCTGCCTTGTACTTC
CDR3: CSARFRPALYF

size: -
D: -
V: TRBV6-5
J: TRBJ1-1
DNA: TGTGCCAGCAGTGGGAACCTACGCACTGAAGCTTTCTTT
CDR3: CASSGNLRTEAFF

size: -
D: -
V: TRBV29-1
J: TRBJ1-5
DNA: TGCAGCGTTGTGATGTGGGGGCAGCCCCAGCATTTT
CDR3: CSVVMWGQPQHF

size: -
D: -
V: TRBV7-7
J: TRBJ2-3
DNA: TGTGCTAGCAGCCCTATTATGGGAGCGGTAGATGAGCAGTATTTT
CDR3: CASSPIMGAVDEQYF

size: few
D: -
V: TRBV20-1
J: TRBJ2-1
DNA: TGCAGTGCCCCAGAGGAGCGGAGCTCCTACAATGAGCAGTTCTTC
CDR3: CSAPEERSSYNEQFF

size: -
D: -
V: TRBV7-3
J: TRBJ2-5
DNA: TGTGCCAGCAGCTTGGTCCCCAACGAGGGGGAAGAGACCCAGTACTTC
CDR3: CASSLVPNEGEETQYF

size: once
D: TRBD1
V: TRBV7-9
J: TRBJ2-2
DNA: TGTGCCAGCAGCCACCGGGACAGGAAGGGATTCACCGGGGAGCTGTTTTTT
CDR3: CASSHRDRKGFTGELFF

size: -
D: -
V: TRBV27
J: TRBJ1-2
DNA: TGTGCCAGCAGTTTACCGAGGGCAGGGGCTAACTATGGCTACACCTTC
CDR3: CASSLPRAGANYGYTF

size: many
D: TRBD1
V: TRBV25-1
J: TRBJ1-5
DNA: TGTGCCAGCAGCTATGGACAGGACCGTTATTTT
CDR3: CASSYGQDRYF

size: -
D: -
V: TRBV4-1
J: TRBJ1-1
DNA: TGCGCCAGCAGCCAGGGGGGAACTGAAGCTTCCTTT
CDR3: CASSQGGTEASF

size: -
D: -
V: TRBV10-3
J: TRBJ1-1
DNA: TGTGCCATCAGTGAGCTCGTACCTGAAGCTTTCTTT
CDR3: CAISELVPEAFF

size: many
D: -
V: TRBV7-6
J: TRBJ2-3
DNA: TGTGCCAGCACCTTAAGAGGGAGTCTGGATACGCAGTATTTT
CDR3: CASTLRGSLDTQYF

size: few
D: TRBD2
V: TRBV20-1
J: TRBJ2-7
DNA: TGCAGTGCTAGAGGACTAGCCCGACTATACGAGCAGTACTTC
CDR3: CSARGLARLYEQYF

size: -
D: -
V: TRBV20-1
J: TRBJ1-5
DNA: TGCAGTGCTAGGGCTTCGAGGACGAGGAGACCAGAGACCCAGCATTTT
CDR3: CSARASRTRRPETQHF

size: many
D: TRBD1
V: TRBV12-3/TRBV12-4
J: TRBJ2-7
DNA: TGTGCCAGCAGTATCCGGGACAGGGAATATTGCGAGCAGTACTTC
CDR3: CASSIRDREYCEQYF

size: many
D: TRBD1
V: TRBV12-3/TRBV12-4
J: TRBJ2-7
DNA: TGTGCCAGCAGTCCCAGACAGGGGGGGAAGTACGAGCAGTACTTC
CDR3: CASSPRQGGKYEQYF

size: many
D: -
V: TRBV27
J: TRBJ2-5
DNA: TGTGCCAGCAGTTTAGAGTACGCGGAGACCCAGTACTTC
CDR3: CASSLEYAETQYF

size: many
D: -
V: TRBV10-3
J: TRBJ2-5
DNA: TGTGCCATCAGTGAGTCGCGGGATCAGGAGACCCAGTACTTC
CDR3: CAISESRDQETQYF

size: few
D: -
V: TRBV6-2/TRBV6-3
J: TRBJ1-1
DNA: TGTGCCAGCACCACCCCGGGTCAGGGTATCCCTGAAGCTTTCTTT
CDR3: CASTTPGQGIPEAFF

size: many
D: TRBD2
V: TRBV7-3
J: TRBJ2-2
DNA: TGTGCCAGCGGATTAATGAGCGGGAGTACCGGGGAGCTGTTTTTT
CDR3: CASGLMSGSTGELFF

size: many
D: -
V: TRBV7-9
J: TRBJ1-2
DNA: TGTGCCAGCAGCAACCGGGACTCACCTTCTAACACCTTC
CDR3: CASSNRDSPSNTF

size: many
D: -
V: TRBV6-5
J: TRBJ1-3
DNA: TGTGCCAGCAGTTACTCGCGATACAGCCTCTCTGGAAACACCATATATTTT
CDR3: CASSYSRYSLSGNTIYF

size: many
D: -
V: TRBV13
J: TRBJ2-5
DNA: TGTGCCAGCAGCCCCCCGGCGGAGGAGACCCAGTACTTC
CDR3: CASSPPAEETQYF

size: -
D: TRBD1
V: TRBV29-1
J: TRBJ2-5
DNA: TGCAGCGTTTCGGACAGGGAGACCCAGTACTTC
CDR3: CSVSDRETQYF

size: -
D: TRBD1
V: TRBV7-2
J: TRBJ2-6
DNA: TGTGCCAGCAGGACAACAGGGGGCGCTGGGGCCAACGTCCTGACTTTC
CDR3: CASRTTGGAGANVLTF

size: many
D: -
V: TRBV6-1
J: TRBJ1-1
DNA: TGTGCCAGCAGTGAACACGGGCAGACTGAAGCTTTCTTT
CDR3: CASSEHGQTEAFF

size: -
D: TRBD2
V: TRBV29-1
J: TRBJ2-1
DNA: TGCAGCGTTGAGGTTAGCGGGAGCTACAATGAGCAGTTCTTC
CDR3: CSVEVSGSYNEQFF

size: -
D: TRBD2
V: TRBV19
J: TRBJ2-7
DNA: TGTGCCAGTAGTATAGCCGGGACTAGCGTCAACGAGCAGTACTTC
CDR3: CASSIAGTSVNEQYF